This T cell receptor (beta chain) was profiled in a study of blood T cells in healthy people across ages. Findings and caveats of the study: Roughly linear age-related decline in beta diversity appeared, significant by age about 37.

This CDR3 is built from 15 residues. V shed 1 base and J shed 4 bases, with 14 bases lying between them. The germline V gene encodes CDR1 MNHEY and CDR2 SVGEGT. This clonotype was picked up a small number of times. Its antigen is unidentified. Alongside a J-beta primer mix, a sample-barcoded 5' primer served in a second PCR lasting about 7 to 12 cycles. MiXCR was run by TCRdb on the 5' RACE reads, yielding one entry per CDR3 protein. The table lists 1.6 million or so distinct CDR3 sequences, around 35% of them singletons. The origin of this receptor is a woman aged 25 to 45 in good health. This chain connects TRBV6-2 or TRBV6-3 to TRBJ2-7; D is possibly TRBD2 (6 bases). Sequenced sample: blood. This CDR3 is CASSYYRLDIYEQYF. CDR3 DNA sequence: TGTGCCAGCAGTTACTATCGACTAGATATTTACGAGCAGTACTTC.